The present T cell receptor (beta chain) was sequenced within a study of control samples from healthy donors and cancer patients. Sequencing used immunoSEQ multiplex PCR; TCRdb keeps in-frame clones, though not all of them. Here the sample spans approximately 150,000 clones, about 90% being singletons. The specimen was PBMCs. The source is a man aged 45 to 65 with head and neck cancer.

The DNA for the CDR3 is TGTGCCAGCAGTTCCTCAGGTTGGACTGAAGCTTTCTTT. Translated, it gives CASSSSGWTEAFF. The V gene is TRBV12-3 or TRBV12-4, the J gene TRBJ1-1; D gene uncertain. The CDR3 spans 13 residues. V gave up 4 bases and J gave up 5 bases, with 11 bases separating them.